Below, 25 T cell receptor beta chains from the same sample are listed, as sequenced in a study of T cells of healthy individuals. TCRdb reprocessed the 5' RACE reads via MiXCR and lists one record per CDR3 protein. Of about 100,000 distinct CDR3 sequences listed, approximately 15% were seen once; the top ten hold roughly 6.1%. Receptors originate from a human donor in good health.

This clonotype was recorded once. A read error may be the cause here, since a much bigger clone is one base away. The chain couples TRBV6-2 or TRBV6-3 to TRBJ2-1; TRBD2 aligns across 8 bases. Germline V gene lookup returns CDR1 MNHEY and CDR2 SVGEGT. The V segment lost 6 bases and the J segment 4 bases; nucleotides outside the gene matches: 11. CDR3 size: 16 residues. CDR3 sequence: CASSRDGGDWYNEQFF. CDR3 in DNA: TGTGCCAGCAGCCGAGACGGGGGGGATTGGTACAATGAGCAGTTCTTC.

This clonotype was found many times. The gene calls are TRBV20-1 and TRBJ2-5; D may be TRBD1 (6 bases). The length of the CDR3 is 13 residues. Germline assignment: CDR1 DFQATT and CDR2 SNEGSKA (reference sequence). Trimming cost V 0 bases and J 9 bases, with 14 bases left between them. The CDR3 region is CSARDRDRLSQYF. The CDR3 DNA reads TGCAGTGCTAGAGACCGAGACAGGTTGTCCCAGTACTTC.

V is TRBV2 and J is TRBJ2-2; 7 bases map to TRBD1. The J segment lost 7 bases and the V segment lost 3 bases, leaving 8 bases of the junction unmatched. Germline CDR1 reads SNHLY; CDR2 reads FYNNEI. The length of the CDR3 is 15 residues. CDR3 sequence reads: CASSDFRTGGGELFF. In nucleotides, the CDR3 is TGTGCCAGCAGTGATTTCCGGACAGGAGGCGGGGAGCTGTTTTTT.

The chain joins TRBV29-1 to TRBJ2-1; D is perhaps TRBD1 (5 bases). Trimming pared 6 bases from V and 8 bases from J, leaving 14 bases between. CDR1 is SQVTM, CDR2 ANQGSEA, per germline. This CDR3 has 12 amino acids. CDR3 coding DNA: TGCAGCGTACCACGACAGTCCCATGAGCAGTTCTTC. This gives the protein CSVPRQSHEQFF.

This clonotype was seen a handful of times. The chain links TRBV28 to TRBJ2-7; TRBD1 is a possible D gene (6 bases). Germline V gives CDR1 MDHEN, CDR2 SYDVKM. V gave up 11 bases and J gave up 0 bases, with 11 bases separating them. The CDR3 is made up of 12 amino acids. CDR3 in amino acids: CASTGHSYEQYF. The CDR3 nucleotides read TGTGCCTCCACAGGGCACTCCTACGAGCAGTACTTC.

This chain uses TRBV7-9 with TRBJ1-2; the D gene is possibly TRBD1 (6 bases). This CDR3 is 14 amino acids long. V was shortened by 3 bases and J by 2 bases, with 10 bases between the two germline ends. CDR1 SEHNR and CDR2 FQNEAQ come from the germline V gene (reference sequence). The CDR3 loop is CASSLETGNYGYTF. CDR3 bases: TGTGCCAGCAGCTTGGAGACAGGAAACTATGGCTACACCTTC.

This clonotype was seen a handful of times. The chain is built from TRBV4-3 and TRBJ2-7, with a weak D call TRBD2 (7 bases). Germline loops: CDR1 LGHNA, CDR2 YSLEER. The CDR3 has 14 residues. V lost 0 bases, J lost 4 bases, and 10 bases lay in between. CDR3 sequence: CASSQDGGAYEQYF. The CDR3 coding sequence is TGCGCCAGCAGCCAAGATGGGGGGGCGTACGAGCAGTACTTC.

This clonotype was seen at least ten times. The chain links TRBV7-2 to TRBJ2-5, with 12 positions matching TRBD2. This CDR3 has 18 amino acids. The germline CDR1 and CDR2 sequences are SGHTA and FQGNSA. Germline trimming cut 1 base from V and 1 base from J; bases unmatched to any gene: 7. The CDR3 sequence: CASSLDLAGGHSQETQYF. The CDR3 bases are TGTGCCAGCAGCTTAGACCTAGCGGGAGGGCATAGCCAAGAGACCCAGTACTTC.

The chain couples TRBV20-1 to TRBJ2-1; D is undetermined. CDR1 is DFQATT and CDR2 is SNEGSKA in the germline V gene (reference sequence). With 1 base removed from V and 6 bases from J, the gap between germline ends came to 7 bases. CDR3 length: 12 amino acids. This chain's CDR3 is CSARGVSNEQFF. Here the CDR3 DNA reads TGCAGTGCTAGAGGGGTGAGCAATGAGCAGTTCTTC.

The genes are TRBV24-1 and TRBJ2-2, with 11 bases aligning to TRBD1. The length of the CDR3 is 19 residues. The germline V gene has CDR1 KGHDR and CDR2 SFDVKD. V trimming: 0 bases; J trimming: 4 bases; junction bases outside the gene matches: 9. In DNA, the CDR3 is TGTGCCACCAGTGATTTGCAGGCAGGACAGGGGGCGTTCACCGGGGAGCTGTTTTTT. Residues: CATSDLQAGQGAFTGELFF.

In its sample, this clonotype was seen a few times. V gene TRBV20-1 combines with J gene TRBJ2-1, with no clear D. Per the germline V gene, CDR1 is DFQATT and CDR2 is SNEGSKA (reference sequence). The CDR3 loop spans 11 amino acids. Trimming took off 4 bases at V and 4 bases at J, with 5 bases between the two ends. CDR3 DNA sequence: TGCAGTGCTAAGCTATACAATGAGCAGTTCTTC. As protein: CSAKLYNEQFF.

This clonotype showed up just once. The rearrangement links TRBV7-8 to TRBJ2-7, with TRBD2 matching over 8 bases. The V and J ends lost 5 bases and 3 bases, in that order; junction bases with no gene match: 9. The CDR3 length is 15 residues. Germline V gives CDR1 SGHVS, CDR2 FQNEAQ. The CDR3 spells CASSPSSGRVYEQYF. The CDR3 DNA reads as TGTGCCAGCAGCCCATCTAGCGGGCGCGTCTACGAGCAGTACTTC.

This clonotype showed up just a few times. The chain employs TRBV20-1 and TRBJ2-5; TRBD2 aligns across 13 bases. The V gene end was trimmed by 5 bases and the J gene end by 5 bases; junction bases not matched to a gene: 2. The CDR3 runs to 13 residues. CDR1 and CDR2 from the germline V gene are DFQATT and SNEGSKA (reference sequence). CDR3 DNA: TGCAGTGCTCCGACTAGCGGGAGGGAGACCCAGTACTTC. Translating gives CSAPTSGRETQYF.

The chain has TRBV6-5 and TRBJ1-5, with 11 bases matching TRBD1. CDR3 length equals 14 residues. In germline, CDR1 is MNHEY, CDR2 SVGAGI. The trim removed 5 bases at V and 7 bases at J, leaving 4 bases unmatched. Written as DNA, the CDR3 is TGTGCCAGCAGTCGGACAGGGGGCGGACAGCCCCAGCATTTT. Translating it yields CASSRTGGGQPQHF.

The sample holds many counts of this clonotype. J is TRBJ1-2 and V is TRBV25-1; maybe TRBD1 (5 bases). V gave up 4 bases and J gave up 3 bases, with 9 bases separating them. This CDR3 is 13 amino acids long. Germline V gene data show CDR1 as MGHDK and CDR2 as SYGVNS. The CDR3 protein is CASSAGTDYGYTF. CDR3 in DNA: TGTGCCAGCAGTGCCGGGACCGACTATGGCTACACCTTC.

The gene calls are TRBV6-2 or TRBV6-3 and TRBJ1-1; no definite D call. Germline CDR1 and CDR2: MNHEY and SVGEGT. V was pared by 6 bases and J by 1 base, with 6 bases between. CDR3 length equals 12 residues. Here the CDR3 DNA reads TGTGCCAGCAGAGGTCCGAACACTGAAGCTTTCTTT. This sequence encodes CASRGPNTEAFF.

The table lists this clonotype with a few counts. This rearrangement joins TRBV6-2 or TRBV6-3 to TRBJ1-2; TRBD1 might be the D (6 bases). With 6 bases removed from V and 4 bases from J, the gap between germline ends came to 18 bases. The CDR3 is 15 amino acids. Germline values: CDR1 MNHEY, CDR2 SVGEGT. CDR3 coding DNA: TGTGCCAGCAGCTTGGGACATACCTACCTCTATGGCTACACCTTC. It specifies CASSLGHTYLYGYTF.

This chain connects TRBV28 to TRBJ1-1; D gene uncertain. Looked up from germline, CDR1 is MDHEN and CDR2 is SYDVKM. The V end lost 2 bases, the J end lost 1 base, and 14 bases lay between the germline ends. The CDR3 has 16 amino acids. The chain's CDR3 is CASSLLAEGTNTEAFF. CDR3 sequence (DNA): TGTGCCAGCAGTTTACTCGCTGAAGGAACGAACACTGAAGCTTTCTTT.

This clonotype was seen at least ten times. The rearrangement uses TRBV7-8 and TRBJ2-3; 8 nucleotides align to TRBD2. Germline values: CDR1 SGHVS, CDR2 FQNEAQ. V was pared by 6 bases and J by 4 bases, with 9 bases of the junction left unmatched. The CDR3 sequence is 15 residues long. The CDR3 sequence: CASRREGAWPDTQYF. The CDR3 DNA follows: TGTGCCAGCAGACGGGAGGGAGCTTGGCCAGATACGCAGTATTTT.

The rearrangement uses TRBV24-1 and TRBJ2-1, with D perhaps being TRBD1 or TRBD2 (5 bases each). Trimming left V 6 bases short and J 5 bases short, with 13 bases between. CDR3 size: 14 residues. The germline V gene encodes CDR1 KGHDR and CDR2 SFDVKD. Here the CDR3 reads CATSPSGRNNEQFF. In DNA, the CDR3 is TGTGCCACCAGTCCATCGGGACGTAACAATGAGCAGTTCTTC.

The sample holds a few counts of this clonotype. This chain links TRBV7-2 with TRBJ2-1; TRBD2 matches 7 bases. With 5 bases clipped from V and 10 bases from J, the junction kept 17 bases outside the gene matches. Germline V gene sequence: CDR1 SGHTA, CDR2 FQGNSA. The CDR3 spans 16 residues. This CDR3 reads CASSPGTNRVVGEQFF. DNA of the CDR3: TGTGCCAGCAGCCCAGGGACTAACAGAGTAGTGGGGGAGCAGTTCTTC. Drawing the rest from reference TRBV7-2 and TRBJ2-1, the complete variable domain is GAGVSQSPSNKVTEKGKDVELRCDPISGHTALYWYRQSLGQGLEFLIYFQGNSAPDKSGLPSDRFSAERTGGSVSTLTIQRTQQEDSAVYLCASSPGTNRVVGEQFFGPGTRLTVL.

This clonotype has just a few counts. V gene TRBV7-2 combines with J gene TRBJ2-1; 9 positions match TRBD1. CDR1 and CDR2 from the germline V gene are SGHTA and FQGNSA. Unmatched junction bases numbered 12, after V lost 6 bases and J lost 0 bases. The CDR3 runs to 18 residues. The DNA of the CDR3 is TGTGCCAGCAGAGAGGGGACAGGGTCGGCTCCCTCCTACAATGAGCAGTTCTTC. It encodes CASREGTGSAPSYNEQFF.

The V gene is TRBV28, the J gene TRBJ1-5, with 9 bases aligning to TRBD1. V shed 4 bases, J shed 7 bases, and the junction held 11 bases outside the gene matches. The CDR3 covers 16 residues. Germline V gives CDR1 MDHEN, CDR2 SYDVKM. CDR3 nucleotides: TGTGCCAGCAGTTCTCAGACAGGGGGGCCTGAACAGCCCCAGCATTTT. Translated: CASSSQTGGPEQPQHF.

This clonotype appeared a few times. Here the CDR3 DNA reads TGTGCCAGCAGCCAAGAGCTCCTCTTGGAAAAACTGTTTTTT. This gives the protein CASSQELLLEKLFF. The genes are TRBV4-2 and TRBJ1-4; unclear D gene. Germline V gene data show CDR1 as LGHNA and CDR2 as YNFKEQ. This CDR3 is built from 14 residues. V was pared by 0 bases and J by 8 bases, with 10 bases between.

The CDR3 nucleotides are TGCAGCGTTGAACCCGGACAGGGGTACGAGCAGTACTTC. Its translation is CSVEPGQGYEQYF. V gene TRBV29-1 combines with J gene TRBJ2-7; 9 bases are shared with TRBD1. V shed 2 bases and J 4 bases; nucleotides not matched to a gene: 3. The CDR3 spans 13 residues. Germline CDR1 reads SQVTM; CDR2 reads ANQGSEA.